The 5 T cell receptor beta chains presented below share a single source sample, sequenced in a study of T-cell reconstitution after alpha-beta-depleted transplantation in children. During its preparation, the TCRbeta library received unique molecular identifiers. TCRdb ran MiXCR on the PCR reads and lists one entry per CDR3 protein. The sample records about 540,000 distinct CDR3 sequences, around 18% being singletons. The sequencing used PBMCs from the stem cell graft donor, collected from the stem cell graft. The receptors derive from a human donor who donated a stem cell graft to a child with acute lymphoblastic leukemia.

The CDR3 is CASSFYYARTGMNTEAFF. CDR3 sequence (DNA): TGTGCCAGCAGCTTTTATTATGCGAGGACAGGAATGAACACTGAAGCTTTCTTT. The chain has TRBV11-1 and TRBJ1-1; 7 positions match TRBD1. The CDR3 is made up of 18 amino acids. Trimming removed 3 bases from V and 0 bases from J; junction bases left unmatched: 13. Germline V CDR1 and CDR2: SGHAT, FQDESV (reference sequence).

This clonotype was seen repeatedly, ten times or more. The chain couples TRBV3-1 to TRBJ1-5; D is perhaps TRBD1 (5 bases). The germline V and J ends were trimmed by 4 bases and 6 bases, with 10 bases remaining between them. The CDR3 runs 13 residues. CDR1 is LGHDT and CDR2 is YNNKEL in the germline V gene (reference sequence). CDR3 sequence reads: CASSPPGGQPQHF. DNA for the CDR3: TGTGCCAGCAGCCCCCCCGGGGGTCAGCCCCAGCATTTT.

This clonotype was picked up a small number of times. This sequence joins TRBV12-3 or TRBV12-4 and TRBJ1-1, with D unresolved. The CDR3 is 15 amino acids. V lost 4 bases to trimming and J lost 4 bases, with 16 bases between them. The DNA of the CDR3 is TGTGCCAGCAGTTCACCGGACGTGCCCTTCACTGAAGCTTTCTTT. Translated: CASSSPDVPFTEAFF.

This clonotype has a handful of counts. The chain combines TRBV12-3 or TRBV12-4 with TRBJ2-1, with 14 bases that match TRBD2. V trimming: 7 bases; J trimming: 3 bases; junction bases outside the gene matches: 5. The CDR3 covers 16 residues. The CDR3 DNA sequence: TGTGCCAGCAACGGACTAGCGGGAGGAGGCTACAATGAGCAGTTCTTC. Translated: CASNGLAGGGYNEQFF.

V usage is TRBV5-1 and J usage is TRBJ1-2; no firm D call. The ends were cut back, 0 bases at V and 7 bases at J, with 16 bases in the middle. The V gene's germline CDR1 is SGHRS and CDR2 YFSETQ. This CDR3 is built from 15 residues. The CDR3, as DNA: TGCGCCAGCAGCTTGGTCGGGGTCTCTACGGGTGGCTACACCTTC. It is translated as CASSLVGVSTGGYTF.